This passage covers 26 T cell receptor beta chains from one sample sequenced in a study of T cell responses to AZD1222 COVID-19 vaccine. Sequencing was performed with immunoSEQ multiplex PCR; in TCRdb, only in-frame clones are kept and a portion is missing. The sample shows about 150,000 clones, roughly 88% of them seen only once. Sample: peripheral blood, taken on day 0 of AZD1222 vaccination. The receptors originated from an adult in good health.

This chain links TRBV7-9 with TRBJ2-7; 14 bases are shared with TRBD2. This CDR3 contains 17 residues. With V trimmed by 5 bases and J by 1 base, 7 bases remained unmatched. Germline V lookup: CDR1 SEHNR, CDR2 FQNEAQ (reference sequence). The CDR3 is CASSPWTSGRRSYEQYF. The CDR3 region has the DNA TGTGCCAGCAGCCCCTGGACTAGCGGGAGGAGGTCCTACGAGCAGTACTTC.

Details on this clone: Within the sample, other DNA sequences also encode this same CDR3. CDR3 sequence (DNA): TGTGCCAGCAGCTTAGATCGGACTAGCGGCTACGAGCAGTACTTC. Its translation is CASSLDRTSGYEQYF. The chain employs TRBV11-2 and TRBJ2-7; 10 bases agree with TRBD2. This CDR3 is built from 15 residues. The V segment lost 0 bases and the J segment 3 bases; nucleotides outside the gene matches: 2. Per germline, CDR1 SGHAT and CDR2 FQNNGV.

The chain's CDR3 is CAQDREAGTEAFF. In DNA, the CDR3 is TGTGCCCAGGACAGGGAAGCTGGCACTGAAGCTTTCTTT. The chain carries TRBV30 and TRBJ1-1; TRBD1 matches 8 bases. Per germline, CDR1 GTSNPN and CDR2 SVGIG (reference sequence). The ends lost 8 bases at V and 4 bases at J; junction bases unmatched: 9. CDR3 length: 13 amino acids. The entire variable domain, with the rest obtained from reference TRBV30 and TRBJ1-1, is as follows: SQTIHQWPATLVQPVGSPLSLECTVEGTSNPNLYWYRQAAGRGLQLLFYSVGIGQISSEVPQNLSASRPQDRQFILSSKKLLLSDSGFYLCAQDREAGTEAFFGQGTRLTVV.

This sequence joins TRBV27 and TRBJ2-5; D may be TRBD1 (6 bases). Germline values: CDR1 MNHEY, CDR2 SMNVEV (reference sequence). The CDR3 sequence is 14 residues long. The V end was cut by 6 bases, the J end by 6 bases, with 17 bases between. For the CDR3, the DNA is TGTGCCAGCAGCGTCGTGGCCGGGACAAAGACCCAGTACTTC. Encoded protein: CASSVVAGTKTQYF.

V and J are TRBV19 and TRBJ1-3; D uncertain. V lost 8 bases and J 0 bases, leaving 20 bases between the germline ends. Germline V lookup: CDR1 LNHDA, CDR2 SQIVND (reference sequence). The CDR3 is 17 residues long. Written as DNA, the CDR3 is TGTGCCAGTCTAGGTGGAAGGGCGGCGAGCTCTGGAAACACCATATATTTT. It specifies CASLGGRAASSGNTIYF. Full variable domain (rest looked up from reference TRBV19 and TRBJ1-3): DGGITQSPKYLFRKEGQNVTLSCEQNLNHDAMYWYRQDPGQGLRLIYYSQIVNDFQKGDIAEGYSVSREKKESFPLTVTSAQKNPTAFYLCASLGGRAASSGNTIYFGEGSWLTVV.

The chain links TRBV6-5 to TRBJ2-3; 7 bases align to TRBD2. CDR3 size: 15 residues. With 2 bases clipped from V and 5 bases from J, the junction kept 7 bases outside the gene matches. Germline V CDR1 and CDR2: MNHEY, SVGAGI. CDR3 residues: CASSYQGGRGDTQYF. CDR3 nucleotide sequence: TGTGCCAGCAGTTACCAAGGCGGGAGAGGAGATACGCAGTATTTT.

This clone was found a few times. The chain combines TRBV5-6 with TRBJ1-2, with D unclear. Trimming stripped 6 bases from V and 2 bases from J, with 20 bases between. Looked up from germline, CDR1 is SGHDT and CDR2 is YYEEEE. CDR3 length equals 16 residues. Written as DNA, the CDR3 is TGTGCCAGCACCCTCCGAGGCCAGCTGCTGAACTATGGCTACACCTTC. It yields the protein CASTLRGQLLNYGYTF.

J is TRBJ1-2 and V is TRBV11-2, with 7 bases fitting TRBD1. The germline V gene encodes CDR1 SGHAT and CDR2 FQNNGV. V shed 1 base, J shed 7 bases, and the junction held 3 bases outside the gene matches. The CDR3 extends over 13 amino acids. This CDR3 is CASSLGAGGGYTF. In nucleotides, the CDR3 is TGTGCCAGCAGCTTAGGGGCAGGGGGTGGCTACACCTTC.

CDR3 nucleotide sequence: TGTGCCAGTAGTAGAGTGGGGGCTGGGGAGCTGTTTTTT. Amino acids: CASSRVGAGELFF. This chain connects TRBV19 to TRBJ2-2, with D possibly being TRBD1 (6 bases). V was shortened by 4 bases and J by 8 bases, with 11 bases between the two germline ends. CDR1 LNHDA and CDR2 SQIVND come from the germline V gene (reference sequence). The CDR3 loop spans 13 amino acids. Using reference TRBV19 and TRBJ2-2 for the parts outside the CDR3, the full variable domain is DGGITQSPKYLFRKEGQNVTLSCEQNLNHDAMYWYRQDPGQGLRLIYYSQIVNDFQKGDIAEGYSVSREKKESFPLTVTSAQKNPTAFYLCASSRVGAGELFFGEGSRLTVL.

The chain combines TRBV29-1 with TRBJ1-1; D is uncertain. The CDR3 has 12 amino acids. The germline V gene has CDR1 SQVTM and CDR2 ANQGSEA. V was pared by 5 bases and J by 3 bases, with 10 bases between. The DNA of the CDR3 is TGCAGCGTTTCCAACGGTGACACTGAAGCTTTCTTT. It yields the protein CSVSNGDTEAFF.

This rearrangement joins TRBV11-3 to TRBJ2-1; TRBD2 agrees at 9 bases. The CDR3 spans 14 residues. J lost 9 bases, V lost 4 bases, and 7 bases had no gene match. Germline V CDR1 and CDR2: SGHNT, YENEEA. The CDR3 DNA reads TGTGCCAGCAGCTATGGCGGGAGGGCCATTGAGCAGTTCTTC. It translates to CASSYGGRAIEQFF.

CDR3 in DNA: TGTGCCTGGGGGGACAGGTCTTTCTCTGGAAACACCATATATTTT. Amino acids: CAWGDRSFSGNTIYF. V is TRBV30 and J is TRBJ1-3; 8 positions match TRBD1. Germline CDR1 reads GTSNPN; CDR2 reads SVGIG (reference sequence). J was trimmed by 0 bases and V by 5 bases; bases with no gene match: 6. The CDR3 consists of 15 residues.

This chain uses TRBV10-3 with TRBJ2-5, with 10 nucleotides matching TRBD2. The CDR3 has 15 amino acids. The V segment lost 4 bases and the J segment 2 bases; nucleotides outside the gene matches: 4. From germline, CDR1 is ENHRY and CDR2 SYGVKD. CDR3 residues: CAISGSGRAQETQYF. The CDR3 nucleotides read TGTGCCATCAGTGGGAGCGGGAGGGCGCAAGAGACCCAGTACTTC.

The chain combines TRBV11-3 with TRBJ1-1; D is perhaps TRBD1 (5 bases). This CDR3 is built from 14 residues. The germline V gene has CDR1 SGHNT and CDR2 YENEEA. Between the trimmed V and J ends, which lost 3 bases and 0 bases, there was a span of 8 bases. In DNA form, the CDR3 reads TGTGCCAGCAGCTTGGGGCAGGTGAACACTGAAGCTTTCTTT. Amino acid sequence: CASSLGQVNTEAFF.

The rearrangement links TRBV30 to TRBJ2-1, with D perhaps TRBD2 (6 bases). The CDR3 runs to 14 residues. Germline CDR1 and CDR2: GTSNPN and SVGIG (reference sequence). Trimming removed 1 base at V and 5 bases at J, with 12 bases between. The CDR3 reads CAWSGTTRDNEQFF. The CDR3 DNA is TGTGCCTGGAGTGGGACTACCAGGGACAATGAGCAGTTCTTC.

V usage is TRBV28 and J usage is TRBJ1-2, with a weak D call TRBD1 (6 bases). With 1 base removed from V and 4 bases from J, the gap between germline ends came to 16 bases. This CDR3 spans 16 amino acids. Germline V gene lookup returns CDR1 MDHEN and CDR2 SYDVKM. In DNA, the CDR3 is TGTGCCAGCAGTTTATCCGCCGGGGGGGGCGGCTATGGCTACACCTTC. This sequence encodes CASSLSAGGGGYGYTF.

The CDR3 loop is CSVDLGGARRTDTQYF. In DNA form, the CDR3 reads TGCAGCGTTGACCTCGGGGGTGCCAGGAGGACAGATACGCAGTATTTT. V usage is TRBV29-1 and J usage is TRBJ2-3, with D perhaps TRBD2 (6 bases). The V end lost 3 bases, the J end lost 3 bases, and 19 bases lay between the germline ends. Germline V gene data show CDR1 as SQVTM and CDR2 as ANQGSEA. This CDR3 comprises 16 residues.

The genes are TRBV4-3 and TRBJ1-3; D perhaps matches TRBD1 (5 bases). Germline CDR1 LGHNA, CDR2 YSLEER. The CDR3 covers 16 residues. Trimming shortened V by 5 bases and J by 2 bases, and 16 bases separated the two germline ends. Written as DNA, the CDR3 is TGCGCCAGCAGCTCGTACGAGACAGCAACTGGAAACACCATATATTTT. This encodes CASSSYETATGNTIYF.

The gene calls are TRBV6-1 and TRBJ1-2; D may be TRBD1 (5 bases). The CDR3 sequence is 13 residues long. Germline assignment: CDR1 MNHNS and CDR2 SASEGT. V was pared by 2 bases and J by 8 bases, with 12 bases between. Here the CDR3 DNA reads TGTGCCAGCAGTGAATTAGAGGGGATAGGCTACACCTTC. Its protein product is CASSELEGIGYTF.

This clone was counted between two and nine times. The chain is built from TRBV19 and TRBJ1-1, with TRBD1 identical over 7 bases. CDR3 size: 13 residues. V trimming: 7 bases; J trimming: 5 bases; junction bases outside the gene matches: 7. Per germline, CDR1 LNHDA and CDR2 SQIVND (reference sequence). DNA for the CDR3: TGTGCCAGTAATTATCGGGACAGAACTGAAGCTTTCTTT. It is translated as CASNYRDRTEAFF.

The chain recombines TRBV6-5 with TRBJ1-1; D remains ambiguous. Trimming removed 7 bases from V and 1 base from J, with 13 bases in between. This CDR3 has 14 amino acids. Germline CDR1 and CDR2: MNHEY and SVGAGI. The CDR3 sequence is CASTRRTANTEAFF. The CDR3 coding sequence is TGTGCCAGCACAAGAAGAACAGCGAACACTGAAGCTTTCTTT.

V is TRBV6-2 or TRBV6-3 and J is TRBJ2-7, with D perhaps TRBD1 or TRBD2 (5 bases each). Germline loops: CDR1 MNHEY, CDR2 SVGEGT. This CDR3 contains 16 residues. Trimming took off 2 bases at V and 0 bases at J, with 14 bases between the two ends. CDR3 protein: CASSYRGGVTSYEQYF. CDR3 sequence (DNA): TGTGCCAGCAGTTACCGGGGCGGCGTTACCTCCTACGAGCAGTACTTC.

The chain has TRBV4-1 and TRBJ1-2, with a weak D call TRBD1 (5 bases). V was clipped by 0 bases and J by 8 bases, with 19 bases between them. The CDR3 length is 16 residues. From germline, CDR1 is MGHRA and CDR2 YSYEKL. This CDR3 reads CASSQDSPGANRGYTF. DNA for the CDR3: TGCGCCAGCAGCCAAGATTCCCCCGGGGCGAATAGGGGCTACACCTTC.

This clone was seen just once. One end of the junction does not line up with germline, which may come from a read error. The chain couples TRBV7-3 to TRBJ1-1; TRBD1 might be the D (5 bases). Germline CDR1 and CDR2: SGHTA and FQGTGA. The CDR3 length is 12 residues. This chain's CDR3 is CASKGFNTEAFF. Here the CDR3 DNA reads TGTGCAAGCAAGGGGTTTAACACTGAAGCTTTCTTT.

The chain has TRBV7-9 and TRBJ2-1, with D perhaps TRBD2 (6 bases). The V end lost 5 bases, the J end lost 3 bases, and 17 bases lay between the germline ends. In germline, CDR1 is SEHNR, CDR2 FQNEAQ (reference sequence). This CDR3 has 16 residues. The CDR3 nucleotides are TGTGCCAGCAGCATGACTAGGACTAACCTCTACAATGAGCAGTTCTTC. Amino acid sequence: CASSMTRTNLYNEQFF.

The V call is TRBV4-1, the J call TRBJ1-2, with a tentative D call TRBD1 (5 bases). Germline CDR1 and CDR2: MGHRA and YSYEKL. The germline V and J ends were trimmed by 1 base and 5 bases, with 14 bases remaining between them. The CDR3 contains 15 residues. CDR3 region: CASSQVIRDSYGYTF. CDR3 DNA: TGCGCCAGCAGCCAAGTCATCCGGGACTCTTATGGCTACACCTTC.